Listed here is a single T cell receptor beta chain. What it recognizes is unknown. This sample was included in a study of T-cell memory formation after mild COVID-19. Whole-study context: For the most part, TCR clusters were specific to one donor.

Study-level findings and limits: Nothing showed for sure that second-wave clones peaking on day 37 were SARS-CoV-2 specific. Several responding clones turned up in pre-infection memory, indicating that cross-reactive memory may have taken part. Clones which contracted sat mainly in CM and EM if CD4+, and in EMRA if CD8+.

In TCRdb, the 5' RACE reads were re-called with MiXCR into one record per CDR3 protein. The data show a few hundred thousand distinct CDR3 sequences, less than 25% seen once. The ends lost 11 bases at V and 5 bases at J; junction bases unmatched: 11. Germline V gene data show CDR1 as SEHNR and CDR2 as FQNEAQ (reference sequence). The CDR3 is made up of 16 amino acids. Sequencing input: PBMCs or a T cell subset sorted from them (not recorded which). The chain links TRBV7-9 to TRBJ2-3; 15 nucleotides agree with TRBD2. This clonotype was obtained from an adult woman who had mild COVID-19 (a few samples of this study predate the infection). Cell type and time point are not known. This CDR3 reads CASRPPGLAGGDTQYF. The CDR3 nucleotides are TGTGCCTCGAGGCCCCCGGGACTAGCGGGAGGAGATACGCAGTATTTT.